The 30 T cell receptor beta chains reported below all come from one sample, sequenced in a study of long-term antiretroviral therapy in people with HIV (dated by TCRdb to the early 2020s). The immunoSEQ hsTCRB v3.0 assay was used at survey level resolution to sequence the TRB variable region. As stored in TCRdb, this immuneACCESS dataset retains in-frame rearrangements with V and J assigned. A fraction of the clones does not appear; measured against another copy, unresolved V genes explain less than half of the discrepancy, and the remainder lacks a known reason. Across this sample there are more than 45,000 clones, with roughly four fifths seen only once. Approximately 3% of the sample is in the top ten clones. The specimen comprised unsorted PBMCs, sampled 0.8 years after starting antiretroviral therapy. Receptors were obtained from a woman between 18 and 30 years old with HIV.

This rearrangement joins TRBV4-2 to TRBJ1-1; a possible D gene is TRBD1 (6 bases). Germline values: CDR1 LGHNA, CDR2 YNFKEQ. V dropped 3 bases and J dropped 10 bases, with 21 bases sitting between them. The CDR3 consists of 15 residues. The CDR3 loop reads CASSQGGTGSGAAFF. The CDR3 nucleotides are TGTGCCAGCAGCCAGGGTGGGACGGGGTCGGGGGCAGCTTTCTTT.

The chain joins TRBV4-3 to TRBJ1-4; D perhaps matches TRBD1 (5 bases). Germline CDR1 reads LGHNA; CDR2 reads YSLEER. This CDR3 has 16 residues. Deletions cut 0 bases from V and 8 bases from J, with 16 bases between. Here the CDR3 DNA reads TGCGCCAGCAGCCAAGACGGAACAGGTTGGGACGAAAAACTGTTTTTT. Amino acids: CASSQDGTGWDEKLFF.

The chain employs TRBV19 and TRBJ2-2, with D unresolved. Germline lookup yields CDR1 LNHDA and CDR2 SQIVND (reference sequence). CDR3 length equals 14 residues. V was shortened by 4 bases and J by 0 bases, with 6 bases between the two germline ends. The DNA for the CDR3 is TGTGCCAGTAGTACCGACCCGAACACCGGGGAGCTGTTTTTT. Protein: CASSTDPNTGELFF.

The chain has TRBV10-3 and TRBJ2-2; 9 bases match TRBD2. The germline gives CDR1 ENHRY, CDR2 SYGVKD. The V gene end was trimmed by 8 bases and the J gene end by 5 bases; junction bases not matched to a gene: 9. The CDR3 consists of 15 residues. The CDR3 region has the DNA TGTGCCATCTCGGGCGGGAGGGCCAGTACCGGGGAGCTGTTTTTT. It codes for CAISGGRASTGELFF.

The J gene is TRBJ1-1, the V gene TRBV28; D is perhaps TRBD1 (5 bases). The V gene lost 1 base and the J gene lost 4 bases, with 16 bases spanning the gap. CDR3 length: 16 residues. Germline lookup yields CDR1 MDHEN and CDR2 SYDVKM. CDR3 loop: CASSLSSGPGSTEAFF. CDR3 coding DNA: TGTGCCAGCAGTTTATCCTCCGGGCCAGGGTCCACTGAAGCTTTCTTT.

The chain has TRBV7-9 and TRBJ1-2; D gene unclear. The V end was cut by 5 bases, the J end by 5 bases, with 15 bases between. Germline V gene data show CDR1 as SEHNR and CDR2 as FQNEAQ (reference sequence). This CDR3 comprises 14 residues. Here the CDR3 DNA reads TGTGCCAGCAGCACGACTCCGATTGATTATGGCTACACCTTC. Residues: CASSTTPIDYGYTF.

V gene TRBV11-2 combines with J gene TRBJ2-2; TRBD2 matches at 7 bases. This CDR3 region has 17 residues. Germline-derived CDR1 and CDR2 are SGHAT and FQNNGV. With 2 bases clipped from V and 2 bases from J, the junction kept 8 bases outside the gene matches. This chain's CDR3 is CASSLRNSGTNTGELFF. The CDR3 bases are TGTGCCAGCAGCTTAAGAAACAGCGGGACCAACACCGGGGAGCTGTTTTTT.

This rearrangement joins TRBV21-1 to TRBJ2-3; no DNA check was done on the table's D call, TRBD1. TRBV21-1 is a known pseudogene. The CDR3 loop spans 17 amino acids. The CDR3 spells CASSSELRGPDTDTQYF. The CDR3 region has the DNA TGTGCCAGCAGCAGCGAACTCAGGGGGCCAGACACAGATACGCAGTATTTT.

This clone was seen a single time. The gene calls are TRBV18 and TRBJ1-1; D is perhaps TRBD1 (5 bases). Germline assignment: CDR1 KGHSH and CDR2 LQKENI. V lost 0 bases and J lost 5, with 10 bases in between. This CDR3 contains 14 residues. CDR3 amino acids: CASSPPIGGTEAFF. CDR3 nucleotides: TGTGCCAGCTCACCACCTATCGGGGGAACTGAAGCTTTCTTT.

This rearrangement joins TRBV21-1 to TRBJ2-5; TRBD2 is the table's D call, not checked against the DNA. TRBV21-1 is flagged as a pseudogene. This CDR3 is built from 13 residues. CDR3 DNA sequence: TGTGCCAGCAGCGACATAGCGAAAGAGACCCAGTACTTC. The encoded protein is CASSDIAKETQYF.

The chain has TRBV27 and TRBJ2-5, with D possibly called TRBD1 or TRBD2 (5 bases each). The CDR3 runs to 14 residues. Between the trimmed V and J ends, which lost 3 bases and 4 bases, there was a span of 12 bases. CDR1 MNHEY and CDR2 SMNVEV come from the germline V gene (reference sequence). CDR3 DNA sequence: TGTGCCAGCAGTTTGGCGTGGGACGGAGAGACCCAGTACTTC. Translation: CASSLAWDGETQYF.

The rearrangement joins TRBV7-2 to TRBJ2-5, with D uncertain. V lost 2 bases and J 2 bases, leaving 6 bases between the germline ends. Per germline, CDR1 SGHTA and CDR2 FQGNSA. The CDR3 has 13 amino acids. The CDR3 DNA reads as TGTGCCAGCAGCTTATACGGTCAAGAGACCCAGTACTTC. Amino acid sequence: CASSLYGQETQYF.

V and J are TRBV28 and TRBJ2-5; 9 bases line up with TRBD1. With V trimmed by 5 bases and J by 6 bases, 10 bases remained unmatched. Germline V gene lookup returns CDR1 MDHEN and CDR2 SYDVKM. The CDR3 has 15 amino acids. The CDR3 region has the DNA TGTGCCAGCAGTGCGACAGGGACAGGGATAAAGACCCAGTACTTC. Amino acid sequence: CASSATGTGIKTQYF. The whole variable domain, remainder taken from reference TRBV28 and TRBJ2-5, is DVKVTQSSRYLVKRTGEKVFLECVQDMDHENMFWYRQDPGLGLRLIYFSYDVKMKEKGDIPEGYSVSREKKERFSLILESASTNQTSMYLCASSATGTGIKTQYFGPGTRLLVL.

V gene TRBV19 combines with J gene TRBJ2-3; TRBD2 matches 11 bases. Trimming at V came to 9 bases and at J to 13 bases, leaving 27 bases not matched to a gene. The CDR3 is 18 amino acids. Germline V gene lookup returns CDR1 LNHDA and CDR2 SQIVND (reference sequence). CDR3 in amino acids: CASKTTALGTSGVGGEYF. For the CDR3, the DNA is TGTGCCAGCAAGACAACCGCCCTCGGGACTAGCGGCGTTGGGGGGGAGTATTTT.

This clone showed up just once. This sequence joins TRBV27 and TRBJ2-1; 12 bases match TRBD2. The CDR3 extends over 16 amino acids. CDR1 and CDR2 from the germline V gene are MNHEY and SMNVEV (reference sequence). Trimming took 5 bases from V and 6 from J; bases not matched to a gene: 8. The CDR3 loop reads CASSPSASGRANEQFF. The CDR3 nucleotides are TGTGCCAGCAGTCCCTCCGCTAGCGGGAGGGCCAATGAGCAGTTCTTC.

This chain connects TRBV7-2 to TRBJ1-1, with TRBD1 as a possible D gene (5 bases). The CDR3 spans 11 residues. The V end was cut by 6 bases, the J end by 3 bases, with 5 bases between. CDR1 is SGHTA and CDR2 is FQGNSA in the germline V gene. The CDR3 region is CASRGDTEAFF. The CDR3 coding sequence is TGTGCCAGCAGAGGGGACACTGAAGCTTTCTTT. The whole variable domain, remainder taken from reference TRBV7-2 and TRBJ1-1, is GAGVSQSPSNKVTEKGKDVELRCDPISGHTALYWYRQSLGQGLEFLIYFQGNSAPDKSGLPSDRFSAERTGGSVSTLTIQRTQQEDSAVYLCASRGDTEAFFGQGTRLTVV.

This chain connects TRBV27 to TRBJ1-2; no firm D call. Germline-derived CDR1 and CDR2 are MNHEY and SMNVEV (reference sequence). The CDR3 has 15 residues. The ends were cut back, 1 base at V and 6 bases at J, with 15 bases in the middle. The CDR3: CASSLYVAGLNGYTF. The CDR3 bases are TGTGCCAGCAGTTTATATGTCGCTGGGCTTAATGGCTACACCTTC.

The genes are TRBV25-1 and TRBJ2-7; 7 bases map to TRBD1. The length of the CDR3 is 17 residues. After removal of 4 bases from V and 2 bases from J, the junction contained 14 bases not matched to a gene. Germline CDR1 and CDR2: MGHDK and SYGVNS. CDR3 bases: TGTGCCAGCAGTGGACTGTCGGGACAGTTAAGGGCCTACGAGCAGTACTTC. It is translated as CASSGLSGQLRAYEQYF.

This chain uses TRBV5-6 with TRBJ2-1, with 9 bases matching TRBD1. V was pared by 3 bases and J by 8 bases, with 6 bases of the junction left unmatched. The CDR3 contains 14 residues. Germline-derived CDR1 and CDR2 are SGHDT and YYEEEE. DNA for the CDR3: TGTGCCAGCAGCTGGACCACAGGGGGCGATGAGCAGTTCTTC. This encodes CASSWTTGGDEQFF.

The chain combines TRBV27 with TRBJ2-1; D gene ambiguous. Germline V gene sequence: CDR1 MNHEY, CDR2 SMNVEV (reference sequence). Between the trimmed V and J ends, which lost 4 bases and 5 bases, there was a span of 21 bases. There are 17 residues in the CDR3. Here the CDR3 DNA reads TGTGCCAGCAGTTGGTACTTCCACGCCGAAATCCACAATGAGCAGTTCTTC. Translated, it gives CASSWYFHAEIHNEQFF.

This clone was observed a handful of times. The rearrangement uses TRBV7-2 and TRBJ1-2; D is perhaps TRBD1 (6 bases). The germline V gene has CDR1 SGHTA and CDR2 FQGNSA. The V end was cut by 4 bases, the J end by 6 bases, with 18 bases between. The CDR3 loop spans 15 amino acids. The CDR3 is CASSSRYGGSNGYTF. CDR3 sequence (DNA): TGTGCCAGCAGCTCCCGTTATGGGGGCTCCAATGGCTACACCTTC.

The chain combines TRBV19 with TRBJ1-2, with TRBD1 as a possible D gene (6 bases). Trimming took off 2 bases at V and 1 base at J, with 14 bases between the two ends. The CDR3 runs to 16 residues. CDR1 and CDR2 from the germline V gene are LNHDA and SQIVND (reference sequence). The CDR3 protein is CASSIRPGAFNYGYTF. The CDR3 DNA sequence: TGTGCCAGTAGTATAAGGCCAGGGGCGTTTAACTATGGCTACACCTTC.

This clone has only a few counts. The chain uses TRBV7-3 and TRBJ1-2, with 8 bases identical to TRBD1. The CDR3 has 14 amino acids. CDR1 SGHTA and CDR2 FQGTGA come from the germline V gene. V shed 4 bases and J 6 bases; nucleotides not matched to a gene: 7. CDR3 nucleotides: TGTGCCAGCAGCTCGGGACAGGCAGCGGATGGCTACACCTTC. It specifies CASSSGQAADGYTF.

The chain couples TRBV7-2 to TRBJ1-5; possible D gene TRBD1, 5 bases. V lost 3 bases and J 2 bases, leaving 17 bases between the germline ends. Germline assignment: CDR1 SGHTA and CDR2 FQGNSA. This CDR3 has 17 amino acids. For the CDR3, the DNA is TGTGCCAGCAGCTTGGAGGCACGAACCAGGGGCAATCAGCCCCAGCATTTT. Amino acids: CASSLEARTRGNQPQHF. The full variable domain, with the rest looked up from reference TRBV7-2 and TRBJ1-5, is GAGVSQSPSNKVTEKGKDVELRCDPISGHTALYWYRQSLGQGLEFLIYFQGNSAPDKSGLPSDRFSAERTGGSVSTLTIQRTQQEDSAVYLCASSLEARTRGNQPQHFGDGTRLSIL.

V usage is TRBV19 and J usage is TRBJ2-7; D possibly corresponds to TRBD2 (6 bases). The germline CDR1 and CDR2 sequences are LNHDA and SQIVND (reference sequence). V shed 1 base and J shed 5 bases, with 12 bases lying between them. The CDR3 consists of 14 residues. This CDR3 reads CASSIGRERDEQYF. The CDR3, as DNA: TGTGCCAGTAGTATAGGCCGGGAGCGCGACGAGCAGTACTTC.

This chain links TRBV28 with TRBJ2-5; D remains ambiguous. With 8 bases removed from V and 2 bases from J, the gap between germline ends came to 3 bases. The CDR3 length is 10 residues. The germline V gene has CDR1 MDHEN and CDR2 SYDVKM. The CDR3 sequence is CASGQETQYF. CDR3 nucleotides: TGTGCCAGCGGTCAAGAGACCCAGTACTTC.

The chain employs TRBV5-4 and TRBJ2-2; D gene unclear. The CDR3 has 14 amino acids. From germline, CDR1 is SGHNT and CDR2 YYREEE (reference sequence). Trimming stripped 0 bases from V and 4 bases from J, with 7 bases between. The CDR3 bases are TGTGCCAGCAGCTTGGATAGTACCACCGGGGAGCTGTTTTTT. Its protein product is CASSLDSTTGELFF.

This chain connects TRBV7-2 to TRBJ2-3; D tentatively fits TRBD1 or TRBD2 (5 bases each). The ends were cut back, 6 bases at V and 4 bases at J, with 14 bases in the middle. This CDR3 contains 14 residues. CDR1 is SGHTA, CDR2 FQGNSA, per germline. CDR3 protein: CASRRVRDADTQYF. The CDR3 DNA sequence: TGTGCCAGCAGGAGAGTCAGGGACGCAGATACGCAGTATTTT.

V gene TRBV13 combines with J gene TRBJ2-7, with a possible D match to TRBD2 (6 bases). Germline CDR1 PRHDT, CDR2 FYEKMQ (reference sequence). Trimming left V 2 bases short and J 2 bases short, with 10 bases between. The CDR3 loop spans 14 amino acids. The CDR3 spells CASSLSRLAYEQYF. The CDR3 DNA is TGTGCCAGCAGCTTAAGCCGACTAGCCTACGAGCAGTACTTC.

Note on this clone: Relative to the germline gene, one junction end is altered; a read error may explain this. The chain links TRBV28 to TRBJ2-7; D call uncertain. Germline values: CDR1 MDHEN, CDR2 SYDVKM. This CDR3 region has 14 residues. For the CDR3, the DNA is TGTGCCAGCAGTTGGTACTCTACTACTAACGAGCGGTACTTC. This encodes CASSWYSTTNERYF.